Listed below are T cell receptor beta chains from one sample, sequenced in a study of CD8 T cell repertoires and HIV-1 epitope variants. Sequencing was performed with immunoSEQ multiplex PCR; in TCRdb, only in-frame clones are kept and a portion is missing. The repertoire holds about 5,900 clones, about three fifths seen once, with 41% in the top ten. What these receptors recognize is not known. Sequencing was carried out using cultured CD8+ T cells derived from PBMCs. The receptors shown here come from a male donor with HIV. CDR3s include the opening cysteine and the closing phenylalanine or tryptophan. A D gene is named only where the DNA matches it firmly. The listing skips clone size in some rows; elsewhere it reads once, few, many or a size class.

j_call v_call d_call clone_size cdr3_nt cdr3_aa
TRBJ1-6 TRBV15 TRBD1 - TGTGCCACCAGCAGAGGTCAAACAGGGGTTTCACCCCTCCACTTT CATSRGQTGVSPLHF
TRBJ1-4 TRBV6-1 TRBD1 - TGTGCCAGCAGTGTGGGATACAGGGGTGATAATGAAAAACTGTTTTTT CASSVGYRGDNEKLFF
TRBJ2-1 TRBV18 TRBD2 - TGTGCCAGCTCACCACTAGCGGGGGATTACAATGAGCAGTTCTTC CASSPLAGDYNEQFF
TRBJ1-1 TRBV27 - once TGTGCCAGCAAATTAGGGGGGGCACCGGGGGCTGAAGCTTTCTTT CASKLGGAPGAEAFF
TRBJ2-7 TRBV6-5 TRBD2 medium-sized TGTGCCAGCAGCCCGGGGGGGGGCGAGCAGTACTTC CASSPGGGEQYF
TRBJ2-7 TRBV7-9 TRBD1 - TGTGCCAGCACCACTTGGGACAGATACGAGCAGTACTTC CASTTWDRYEQYF
TRBJ2-1 TRBV19 - - TGTGCCAGTAGTATCGGGGGTAATGAGCAGTTCTTC CASSIGGNEQFF
TRBJ2-1 TRBV28 - - TGTGCCAGCAGTAAACCTCTAGGATTCAATGAGCAGTTCTTC CASSKPLGFNEQFF
TRBJ2-7 TRBV5-4 - few TGTGCCAGCAGCGACTCGACAGTTACCTACGAGCAGTACTTC CASSDSTVTYEQYF
TRBJ2-3 TRBV9 TRBD2 - TGTGCCAGCAGCCCTTTAGCGGGGCCTGTCGGAGATACGCAGTATTTT CASSPLAGPVGDTQYF
TRBJ2-7 TRBV7-8 - - TGTGCCAGCAGCTCCCCTTGGGAGCGGAACTCCTACGAGCAGTACTTC CASSSPWERNSYEQYF
TRBJ1-2 TRBV9 - - TGTGCCAGCAGCAATGGGAGGGCTCTGGACTATGGCTACACCTTC CASSNGRALDYGYTF
TRBJ2-7 TRBV5-6 TRBD1 medium-sized TGTGCCAGCAGCTGGCAGTCGACCAGGGGGCTATACGAGCAGTACTTC CASSWQSTRGLYEQYF
TRBJ2-6 TRBV6-5 - - TGTGCCAGCACCTTAGTATCTGGGGCCAACGTCCTGACTTTC CASTLVSGANVLTF
TRBJ1-4 TRBV28 - - TGTGCCAGCAGCCCTGGGCCGCGCGCAACTAATGAAAAACTGTTTTTT CASSPGPRATNEKLFF
TRBJ1-5 TRBV28 - - TGTGCCAGCAGTTTATATCCCTCAAACAATCAGCCCCAGCATTTT CASSLYPSNNQPQHF
TRBJ2-7 TRBV25-1 TRBD2 - TGTGCCAGCAGTGATATCCCTAGCGGGAGGTACGAGCAGTACTTC CASSDIPSGRYEQYF
TRBJ1-2 TRBV7-9 - - TGTGCCAGCAGCTTCGGGGGAGACTATGGCTACACCTTC CASSFGGDYGYTF
TRBJ1-5 TRBV7-9 - large TGTGCCAGCAGCCCGAGCTATAGCAATCAGCCCCAGCATTTT CASSPSYSNQPQHF